A single sample is the source of the 15 T cell receptor beta chains below, sequenced in a study of cytomegalovirus exposure and HLA in healthy donors. Sequencing used immunoSEQ multiplex PCR; TCRdb keeps in-frame clones, though not all of them. The repertoire consists of over 200,000 clones, with approximately 86% occurring once and the leading ten covering about 2.7%. The specimen sequenced was PBMCs. The receptor source for this set is a woman aged 18-35 years in good health and CMV-seronegative.

The gene calls are TRBV11-3 and TRBJ2-7; 11 bases agree with TRBD2. Germline CDR1 is SGHNT and CDR2 is YENEEA. The V segment lost 3 bases and the J segment 5 bases; nucleotides outside the gene matches: 6. CDR3 length equals 15 residues. This chain's CDR3 is CASSLIAGGPDEQYF. CDR3 bases: TGTGCCAGCAGCTTGATAGCGGGAGGGCCTGACGAGCAGTACTTC.

This clone was seen a single time. The chain carries TRBV27 and TRBJ2-2; D is perhaps TRBD1 (5 bases). V lost 6 bases, J lost 3 bases, and 14 bases lay in between. The CDR3 sequence is 15 residues long. Germline lookup yields CDR1 MNHEY and CDR2 SMNVEV (reference sequence). In DNA, the CDR3 is TGTGCCAGCAGAATAGGGGCAGACTACACCGGGGAGCTGTTTTTT. This sequence encodes CASRIGADYTGELFF.

This sequence joins TRBV13 and TRBJ1-3; weak D call: TRBD1 (6 bases). The CDR3 consists of 14 residues. Germline V gives CDR1 PRHDT, CDR2 FYEKMQ (reference sequence). The V gene lost 5 bases and the J gene lost 2 bases, with 10 bases spanning the gap. Here the CDR3 DNA reads TGTGCCAGCAGCCCCACAGGGCCTGGAAACACCATATATTTT. It is translated as CASSPTGPGNTIYF.

The chain uses TRBV6-6 and TRBJ2-7; 8 nucleotides align to TRBD1. V dropped 6 bases and J dropped 0; count of bases not matched to a gene: 4. This CDR3 is 14 amino acids long. The germline CDR1 and CDR2 sequences are MNHNY and SVGAGI (reference sequence). CDR3 amino acids: CASSRGQGSYEQYF. The CDR3 nucleotides are TGTGCCAGCAGCCGAGGACAGGGCTCCTACGAGCAGTACTTC.

The chain joins TRBV5-4 to TRBJ2-1; 11 positions match TRBD2. Germline assignment: CDR1 SGHNT and CDR2 YYREEE (reference sequence). The CDR3 is 14 residues long. J lost 9 bases, V lost 3 bases, and 5 bases had no gene match. DNA of the CDR3: TGTGCCAGCAGCTCCATGACTAGCGGGATTGAGCAGTTCTTC. Translation: CASSSMTSGIEQFF.

V usage is TRBV7-6 and J usage is TRBJ2-2, with TRBD1 matching over 8 bases. With 3 bases clipped from V and 5 bases from J, the junction kept 5 bases outside the gene matches. This CDR3 is built from 15 residues. Germline CDR1 is SGHVS and CDR2 is FNYEAQ. The CDR3 bases are TGTGCCAGCAGCTTGCAGGGGGCAGGGACCGGGGAGCTGTTTTTT. Encoded protein: CASSLQGAGTGELFF.

CDR3 in amino acids: CAIFRGIGYTF. CDR3 sequence (DNA): TGTGCCATCTTCAGGGGCATTGGCTACACCTTC. This sequence joins TRBV10-3 and TRBJ1-2; possible D gene TRBD1, 6 bases. The V end lost 8 bases, the J end lost 7 bases, and 11 bases lay between the germline ends. The CDR3 is 11 amino acids. In germline, CDR1 is ENHRY, CDR2 SYGVKD.

This clone was observed a single time. V and J are TRBV18 and TRBJ2-5, with 8 bases matching TRBD2. Losses at the gene ends were 3 bases for V and 4 bases for J; bases not matched to a gene: 28. The CDR3 contains 22 residues. CDR1 KGHSH and CDR2 LQKENI come from the germline V gene. DNA of the CDR3: TGTGCCAGCTCACCTTCCAAGAGCCTGTCTAGCGGGCGAAAGGGATCAGGAGAGACCCAGTACTTC. Translated, it gives CASSPSKSLSSGRKGSGETQYF.

The rearrangement joins TRBV6-1 to TRBJ1-4; 9 bases fit TRBD1. This CDR3 contains 19 residues. V dropped 0 bases and J dropped 6; count of bases not matched to a gene: 14. The V gene's germline CDR1 is MNHNS and CDR2 SASEGT. CDR3 DNA sequence: TGTGCCAGCAGTGAAGCTCCCGGGACAGGGCCCGTAATCTATGAAAAACTGTTTTTT. This encodes CASSEAPGTGPVIYEKLFF.

This chain links TRBV27 with TRBJ2-2, with TRBD2 matching 7 bases. The CDR3 is made up of 16 amino acids. V was pared by 3 bases and J by 5 bases, with 9 bases of the junction left unmatched. Germline V CDR1 and CDR2: MNHEY, SMNVEV (reference sequence). CDR3 nucleotides: TGTGCCAGCAGTTTTAACGCGGGAGTACCAACCGGGGAGCTGTTTTTT. Protein product: CASSFNAGVPTGELFF.

The genes are TRBV27 and TRBJ2-3, with D unclear. The V end was cut by 3 bases, the J end by 5 bases, with 6 bases between. The CDR3 is 12 residues long. CDR1 and CDR2 from the germline V gene are MNHEY and SMNVEV (reference sequence). For the CDR3, the DNA is TGTGCCAGCAGTTTCTCGGGAGATACGCAGTATTTT. As protein: CASSFSGDTQYF.

This clone occurred once. The chain has TRBV27 and TRBJ2-7, with TRBD1 as a possible D gene (5 bases). This CDR3 contains 12 residues. V lost 3 bases, J lost 6 bases, and 9 bases lay in between. Looked up from germline, CDR1 is MNHEY and CDR2 is SMNVEV (reference sequence). The CDR3 here is CASSLVGREQYF. CDR3 DNA: TGTGCCAGCAGTTTGGTGGGGCGCGAGCAGTACTTC.

CDR3 protein: CASSRGLAGASSYNEQFF. DNA of the CDR3: TGTGCCAGTAGTCGAGGACTAGCGGGGGCCAGCTCCTACAATGAGCAGTTCTTC. This rearrangement joins TRBV19 to TRBJ2-1; 13 positions agree with TRBD2. The CDR3 has 18 residues. CDR1 and CDR2 from the germline V gene are LNHDA and SQIVND (reference sequence). The ends lost 5 bases at V and 0 bases at J; junction bases unmatched: 7.

In nucleotides, the CDR3 is TGCGCCAGCAGCCCGGGCCTGGGGACAGGGGCCTACGAGCAGTACTTC. Translation gives CASSPGLGTGAYEQYF. This chain joins TRBV4-3 and TRBJ2-7, with 10 bases identical to TRBD1. V shed 4 bases, J shed 2 bases, and the junction held 8 bases outside the gene matches. The CDR3 is 16 amino acids. Germline lookup yields CDR1 LGHNA and CDR2 YSLEER.

The rearrangement links TRBV28 to TRBJ1-2; TRBD1 is a possible D gene (5 bases). The V gene lost 0 bases and the J gene lost 8 bases, with 13 bases spanning the gap. The CDR3 covers 14 residues. Germline CDR1 is MDHEN and CDR2 is SYDVKM. Here the CDR3 reads CASSLWEGLKGYTF. The CDR3 bases are TGTGCCAGCAGTTTATGGGAGGGGCTGAAGGGCTACACCTTC.